These T cell receptor beta chains were read from a single sample in a study of cytomegalovirus exposure and HLA in healthy donors. Repertoires were generated with immunoSEQ multiplex PCR, while TCRdb's copy carries only in-frame clones and drops some. The specimen's table records about 170,000 clones. Sequenced: PBMCs. All receptors derive from a woman between 18 and 29 years old in good health and CMV-seropositive. Each CDR3 is given with its conserved first and last residue. Each record gives: J gene, D gene, V gene, CDR3 protein, CDR3 DNA. D genes are given only for firm matches.

j_call: TRBJ2-7
d_call: TRBD2
v_call: TRBV7-6
cdr3_aa: CASSLGGRALNEQYF
cdr3_nt: TGTGCCAGCAGCTTGGGCGGGAGGGCCTTGAATGAGCAGTACTTC

j_call: TRBJ1-5
d_call: TRBD1
v_call: TRBV6-6
cdr3_aa: CASRSQPGQGNQPQHF
cdr3_nt: TGTGCCAGCAGATCCCAACCGGGACAGGGTAATCAGCCCCAGCATTTT

j_call: TRBJ2-5
d_call: .
v_call: TRBV2
cdr3_aa: CAGGTPRHF
cdr3_nt: TGTGCCGGAGGGACGCCCCGACACTTC

j_call: TRBJ2-5
d_call: .
v_call: TRBV20-1
cdr3_aa: CSAQAGETQYF
cdr3_nt: TGCAGTGCCCAGGCAGGCGAGACCCAGTACTTC

j_call: TRBJ2-7
d_call: .
v_call: TRBV4-1
cdr3_aa: CASSQRTDVYEQYF
cdr3_nt: TGCGCCAGCAGCCAAAGGACAGATGTCTACGAGCAGTACTTC

j_call: TRBJ1-6
d_call: .
v_call: TRBV18
cdr3_aa: CASSGSRDYNSPLHF
cdr3_nt: TGTGCCAGCTCAGGTTCGCGGGATTATAATTCACCCCTCCACTTT

j_call: TRBJ1-4
d_call: .
v_call: TRBV6-4
cdr3_aa: CASSPSTGANEKLFF
cdr3_nt: TGTGCCAGCAGCCCCTCGACGGGAGCAAATGAAAAACTGTTTTTT

j_call: TRBJ2-2
d_call: TRBD1
v_call: TRBV29-1
cdr3_aa: CSVERTGGNGGELFF
cdr3_nt: TGCAGCGTAGAAAGAACAGGGGGCAATGGCGGGGAGCTGTTTTTT

j_call: TRBJ2-3
d_call: .
v_call: TRBV9
cdr3_aa: CASSIKAKSTDTRYF
cdr3_nt: TGTGCCAGCAGTATAAAGGCTAAAAGCACAGATACGCGGTATTTT

j_call: TRBJ2-7
d_call: .
v_call: TRBV30
cdr3_aa: CAGAVSYEQYF
cdr3_nt: TGTGCCGGGGCAGTCTCCTACGAGCAGTACTTC

j_call: TRBJ1-5
d_call: TRBD1
v_call: TRBV2
cdr3_aa: CASGLDRVGQPQHF
cdr3_nt: TGTGCCAGCGGCTTAGACAGGGTTGGTCAGCCCCAGCATTTT

j_call: TRBJ1-2
d_call: .
v_call: TRBV4-2
cdr3_aa: CASSQDSAQSRHGYTF
cdr3_nt: TGTGCCAGCAGCCAAGATAGCGCACAGAGTCGTCATGGCTACACCTTC

j_call: TRBJ2-5
d_call: TRBD1
v_call: TRBV5-1
cdr3_aa: CASSLGQGETQYF
cdr3_nt: TGCGCCAGCAGCTTGGGACAGGGAGAGACCCAGTACTTC

j_call: TRBJ1-1
d_call: TRBD1
v_call: TRBV7-9
cdr3_aa: CASSWTGGGHTEAFF
cdr3_nt: TGTGCCAGCAGCTGGACAGGGGGCGGACACACTGAAGCTTTCTTT

j_call: TRBJ1-2
d_call: .
v_call: TRBV19
cdr3_aa: CASSIRQYPYGYTF
cdr3_nt: TGTGCCAGTAGTATAAGACAGTATCCCTATGGCTACACCTTC

j_call: TRBJ2-3
d_call: TRBD2
v_call: TRBV7-9
cdr3_aa: CASSPGLVGDTQYF
cdr3_nt: TGTGCCAGCAGCCCGGGACTAGTCGGTGATACGCAGTATTTT

j_call: TRBJ2-5
d_call: TRBD2
v_call: TRBV7-2
cdr3_aa: CASSWTSGIQETQYF
cdr3_nt: TGTGCCAGCAGCTGGACTAGCGGAATCCAAGAGACCCAGTACTTC